Below are 7 T cell receptor beta chains sequenced from a single sample in a study of cytomegalovirus exposure and HLA in healthy donors. The PCR used 60 Vbeta and 13 Jbeta primers. Clones were read by immunoSEQ multiplex PCR, and TCRdb kept only the in-frame ones, dropping some. This sample has about 38,000 clones, with roughly 89% found just once. Sequenced sample: PBMCs. The receptors were sampled from a woman between 35 and 50 years old in good health and CMV-seropositive.

This chain joins TRBV15 and TRBJ2-1, with a tentative D call TRBD2 (5 bases). This CDR3 spans 11 amino acids. Per the germline V gene, CDR1 is LNHNV and CDR2 is YYDKDF (reference sequence). V gave up 5 bases and J gave up 10 bases, with 9 bases separating them. The CDR3 DNA reads as TGTGCCACCAGCGGACGGGGAGAGCAGTTCTTC. Translation: CATSGRGEQFF.

The V gene is TRBV5-5, the J gene TRBJ2-2, with D perhaps matching TRBD1 (5 bases). This CDR3 contains 14 residues. Germline values: CDR1 SGHKS, CDR2 YYEKEE (reference sequence). V lost 4 bases and J lost 2, with 9 bases in between. The CDR3 nucleotides read TGTGCCAGCAGCCCCCGGACAAACACCGGGGAGCTGTTTTTT. Translated: CASSPRTNTGELFF.

This clone was recorded once. The chain uses TRBV7-9 and TRBJ2-1; the D gene is possibly TRBD1 (6 bases). Germline loops: CDR1 SEHNR, CDR2 FQNEAQ (reference sequence). This CDR3 is 15 amino acids long. Trimming removed 5 bases at V and 5 bases at J, with 16 bases between. Written as DNA, the CDR3 is TGTGCCAGCAGCGTAGTCAAGGGGGTAGACAATGAGCAGTTCTTC. Translation: CASSVVKGVDNEQFF.

The V call is TRBV7-7, the J call TRBJ1-1; D possibly corresponds to TRBD1 (5 bases). CDR3 length equals 14 residues. Between the trimmed V and J ends, which lost 1 base and 7 bases, there was a span of 13 bases. Germline V gene data show CDR1 as SSHAT and CDR2 as FNYEAQ (reference sequence). The DNA of the CDR3 is TGTGCCAGCAGCTTAGGGGCAGGGTTTGGTGAAGCTTTCTTT. It encodes CASSLGAGFGEAFF.

The rearrangement links TRBV29-1 to TRBJ2-3; tentative D call: TRBD2 (6 bases). Germline values: CDR1 SQVTM, CDR2 ANQGSEA. The CDR3 runs to 12 residues. The V and J ends lost 3 bases and 5 bases respectively, with 9 bases between them. The CDR3 DNA reads as TGCAGCGTTGAGCGGGGTGGAGATACGCAGTATTTT. It yields the protein CSVERGGDTQYF.

This sequence joins TRBV6-4 and TRBJ2-2; TRBD1 matches 8 bases. Germline V lookup: CDR1 MRHNA, CDR2 SNTAGT. CDR3 length: 14 amino acids. J lost 6 bases, V lost 3 bases, and 3 bases had no gene match. The DNA of the CDR3 is TGTGCCAGCAGTGAGACAGGGGTTGCCGGGGAGCTGTTTTTT. Its translation: CASSETGVAGELFF.

This chain joins TRBV7-3 and TRBJ1-3, with 7 bases that match TRBD1. CDR3 length: 15 amino acids. J gave up 4 bases and V 0 bases, and 3 bases lay outside the gene matches. Germline loops: CDR1 SGHTA, CDR2 FQGTGA. DNA for the CDR3: TGTGCCAGCAGCTTAACAGGGGGCCCCGGAAACACCATATATTTT. It encodes CASSLTGGPGNTIYF.